The entry below describes one T cell receptor beta chain. CDR3 length: 13 residues. V was cut by 6 bases and J by 10 bases, with 13 bases left in between. Germline V gene data show CDR1 as MNHNY and CDR2 as SVGAGI (reference sequence). The data stem from a study of OX40 agonist ivuxolimab in advanced cancers. TCRdb keeps only in-frame clones here, not all; method: immunoSEQ multiplex PCR. The profile covers 90,000 or so clones, with more than 85% appearing a single time and 3.4% taken by the ten largest. The chain combines TRBV6-6 with TRBJ1-6; weak D call: TRBD1 (5 bases). This receptor was obtained from an adult with an advanced solid tumor such as melanoma, head and neck, liver or kidney cancer. Here the sequenced sample was CD4+ or CD8+ T cells sorted from blood, taken in a trial of the OX40 agonist ivuxolimab. DNA for the CDR3: TGTGCCAGCAGCCAGGGCTTAGGATCACCCCTCCACTTT. This translates into CASSQGLGSPLHF.